This TCR beta chain is drawn from a study of cytomegalovirus exposure and HLA in healthy donors. Broader study findings: In vitro data verified a few CMV-associated chains as specific for CMV antigens.

This clone came up a few times. Its target is unknown. Amplification used 60 Vbeta primers and 13 Jbeta primers. Profiling relied on immunoSEQ multiplex PCR, and the TCRdb table lists in-frame clones only, not all of them. Here the sample spans approximately 97,000 clones, 63% being singletons. Sequencing input: PBMCs. The TCR sequence derives from a human donor in good health.

CDR3 loop: CASSQQRGSSHQHF. CDR3 sequence (DNA): TGTGCCAGCAGCCAACAGCGGGGGTCGAGCCACCAGCATTTT. The chain employs TRBV6-1 and TRBJ1-5; TRBD1 might be the D (5 bases). CDR1 is MNHNS and CDR2 is SASEGT in the germline V gene. The CDR3 runs 14 residues. V dropped 6 bases and J dropped 12 bases, with 21 bases sitting between them.